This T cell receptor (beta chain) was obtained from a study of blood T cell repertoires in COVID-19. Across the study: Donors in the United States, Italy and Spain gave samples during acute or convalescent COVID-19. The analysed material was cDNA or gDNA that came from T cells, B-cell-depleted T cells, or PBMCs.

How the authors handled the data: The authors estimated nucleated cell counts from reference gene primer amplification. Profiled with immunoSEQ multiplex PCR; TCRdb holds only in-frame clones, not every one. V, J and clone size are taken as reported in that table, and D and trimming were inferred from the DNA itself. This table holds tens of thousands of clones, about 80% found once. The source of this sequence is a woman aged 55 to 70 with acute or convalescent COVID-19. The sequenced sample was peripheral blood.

The CDR3 loop reads CASSVGLLNTEAFF. In DNA, the CDR3 is TGTGCCAGCAGTGTCGGACTTCTAAACACTGAAGCTTTCTTT. This chain joins TRBV2 and TRBJ1-1; D not certain. Trimming stripped 4 bases from V and 2 bases from J, with 11 bases between. Germline CDR1 SNHLY, CDR2 FYNNEI. The CDR3 totals 14 residues.